These 30 T cell receptor beta chains were all obtained from the same sample, sequenced in a study of technical replicates of blood from a handful of donors. Profiling relied on immunoSEQ multiplex PCR, and the TCRdb table lists in-frame clones only, not all of them. The sample contains about 70,000 clones, roughly 94% of which appear only once. The source material was T cells isolated from PBMCs. The receptor source for this set is a human donor in good health.

This chain connects TRBV7-9 to TRBJ2-1; tentative D call: TRBD2 (5 bases). Trimming cost V 5 bases and J 0 bases, with 8 bases left between them. The CDR3 runs 14 residues. The germline gives CDR1 SEHNR, CDR2 FQNEAQ (reference sequence). CDR3 bases: TGTGCCAGCAGCGAGGGAAGCTCCTACAATGAGCAGTTCTTC. Its translation is CASSEGSSYNEQFF.

The V and J genes are TRBV5-1 and TRBJ1-3, with D maybe TRBD1 (5 bases). This CDR3 comprises 16 residues. V lost 1 base and J 4 bases, leaving 15 bases between the germline ends. The germline CDR1 and CDR2 sequences are SGHRS and YFSETQ. CDR3 region: CASSLPTAEAGNTIYF. The CDR3 nucleotides are TGCGCCAGCAGCTTGCCGACAGCCGAAGCAGGAAACACCATATATTTT.

The chain has TRBV7-9 and TRBJ2-5; TRBD1 might be the D (6 bases). Germline CDR1 SEHNR, CDR2 FQNEAQ (reference sequence). V lost 5 bases and J 1 base, leaving 23 bases between the germline ends. CDR3 length: 18 amino acids. This CDR3 reads CASSGNVWGRQLQETQYF. The CDR3 DNA is TGTGCCAGCAGCGGCAATGTTTGGGGGCGGCAACTCCAAGAGACCCAGTACTTC.

The chain combines TRBV19 with TRBJ2-1; D ambiguous. V shed 5 bases and J shed 1 base, with 6 bases lying between them. This CDR3 is built from 13 residues. Germline CDR1 LNHDA, CDR2 SQIVND (reference sequence). The CDR3 protein is CASSPTSYNEQFF. DNA for the CDR3: TGTGCCAGTAGTCCCACTTCCTACAATGAGCAGTTCTTC. Using reference TRBV19 and TRBJ2-1 for the parts outside the CDR3, the full variable domain is DGGITQSPKYLFRKEGQNVTLSCEQNLNHDAMYWYRQDPGQGLRLIYYSQIVNDFQKGDIAEGYSVSREKKESFPLTVTSAQKNPTAFYLCASSPTSYNEQFFGPGTRLTVL.

The chain joins TRBV7-2 to TRBJ1-2; a possible D gene is TRBD1 (6 bases). CDR3 length: 15 amino acids. Trimming took 4 bases from V and 2 from J, leaving 14 bases between them. Germline-derived CDR1 and CDR2 are SGHTA and FQGNSA. The CDR3 reads CASSYMTGANYGYTF. The CDR3 region has the DNA TGTGCCAGCAGCTACATGACAGGAGCAAACTATGGCTACACCTTC.

The chain links TRBV11-2 to TRBJ1-4; perhaps TRBD1 as D (5 bases). Germline CDR1 and CDR2: SGHAT and FQNNGV. V was trimmed by 5 bases and J by 0 bases, leaving 10 bases between them. The CDR3 sequence is 15 residues long. The CDR3 loop reads CASSPGSTTNEKLFF. The CDR3 DNA sequence: TGTGCCAGCAGCCCAGGGTCTACAACTAATGAAAAACTGTTTTTT.

The chain uses TRBV29-1 and TRBJ2-4; possible D gene TRBD2, 5 bases. Germline-derived CDR1 and CDR2 are SQVTM and ANQGSEA. The CDR3 is 13 amino acids. The ends were cut back, 2 bases at V and 9 bases at J, with 14 bases in the middle. CDR3 amino acids: CSVELGRGFIQYF. In DNA, the CDR3 is TGCAGCGTTGAATTGGGCCGGGGATTCATTCAGTACTTC.

The chain links TRBV7-9 to TRBJ1-4, with D perhaps matching TRBD1 (6 bases). The ends were cut back, 5 bases at V and 7 bases at J, with 17 bases in the middle. Per germline, CDR1 SEHNR and CDR2 FQNEAQ (reference sequence). The CDR3 covers 15 residues. CDR3 amino acids: CASSPIQTGIEKLFF. Here the CDR3 DNA reads TGTGCCAGCAGCCCAATACAGACAGGAATTGAAAAACTGTTTTTT.

V is TRBV10-2 and J is TRBJ2-7; TRBD2 might be the D (5 bases). Germline V gene data show CDR1 as WSHSY and CDR2 as SAAADI. V lost 3 bases and J 3 bases, leaving 6 bases between the germline ends. The CDR3 covers 12 residues. The CDR3 is CASSDGGYEQYF. The CDR3 DNA is TGCGCCAGCAGTGATGGAGGCTACGAGCAGTACTTC.

In DNA form, the CDR3 reads TGCGCCAGCAGCCCCCCCGACTCTTCAAAAGAGACCCAGTACTTC. Translated: CASSPPDSSKETQYF. The chain has TRBV5-1 and TRBJ2-5; no clear D. The V end lost 4 bases, the J end lost 3 bases, and 16 bases lay between the germline ends. CDR1 and CDR2 from the germline V gene are SGHRS and YFSETQ. The length of the CDR3 is 15 residues.

The V and J genes are TRBV5-6 and TRBJ1-1; D not certain. V was trimmed by 0 bases and J by 4 bases, leaving 13 bases between them. This CDR3 contains 15 residues. Germline V CDR1 and CDR2: SGHDT, YYEEEE. This CDR3 reads CASSLDRGKGTEAFF. The DNA for the CDR3 is TGTGCCAGCAGCTTGGATAGAGGGAAGGGCACTGAAGCTTTCTTT.

This chain uses TRBV6-1 with TRBJ2-5; perhaps TRBD1 as D (5 bases). In germline, CDR1 is MNHNS, CDR2 SASEGT. The V gene lost 2 bases and the J gene lost 0 bases, with 10 bases spanning the gap. The CDR3 loop spans 15 amino acids. The CDR3 coding sequence is TGTGCCAGCAGTGAAAAGACAGAGGACCAAGAGACCCAGTACTTC. Protein: CASSEKTEDQETQYF.

The rearrangement links TRBV9 to TRBJ2-1; TRBD2 agrees at 8 bases. Germline values: CDR1 SGDLS, CDR2 YYNGEE. The V gene end was trimmed by 0 bases and the J gene end by 7 bases; junction bases not matched to a gene: 6. This CDR3 spans 15 amino acids. CDR3 in amino acids: CASSVGSGTGNEQFF. The DNA of the CDR3 is TGTGCCAGCAGCGTAGGTAGCGGGACGGGGAATGAGCAGTTCTTC.

This CDR3 is CASSVGGEATNEKLFF. The CDR3 DNA sequence: TGTGCCTCTTCTGTGGGGGGGGAAGCAACTAATGAAAAACTGTTTTTT. V and J are TRBV15 and TRBJ1-4; the D gene is possibly TRBD1 (5 bases). Germline V gives CDR1 LNHNV, CDR2 YYDKDF (reference sequence). V was pared by 11 bases and J by 0 bases, with 19 bases between. The CDR3 runs 16 residues.

The chain carries TRBV28 and TRBJ2-1, with 8 positions matching TRBD2. The V gene end was trimmed by 10 bases and the J gene end by 5 bases; junction bases not matched to a gene: 13. Germline CDR1 reads MDHEN; CDR2 reads SYDVKM. CDR3 length: 15 amino acids. The CDR3 coding sequence is TGTGCCACCGCCTTAGGGCTAGCGGGTGACAATGAGCAGTTCTTC. It specifies CATALGLAGDNEQFF. Full variable domain (missing parts from reference TRBV28 and TRBJ2-1): DVKVTQSSRYLVKRTGEKVFLECVQDMDHENMFWYRQDPGLGLRLIYFSYDVKMKEKGDIPEGYSVSREKKERFSLILESASTNQTSMYLCATALGLAGDNEQFFGPGTRLTVL.

The CDR3: CASSQDRHRGIDEQFF. DNA for the CDR3: TGCGCCAGCAGCCAAGATCGACACAGGGGGATCGATGAGCAGTTCTTC. This chain connects TRBV4-1 to TRBJ2-1; 8 bases match TRBD1. Germline CDR1 MGHRA, CDR2 YSYEKL. The CDR3 has 16 residues. The J segment lost 8 bases and the V segment lost 0 bases, leaving 9 bases of the junction unmatched.

The chain has TRBV28 and TRBJ2-1, with D hard to call. The length of the CDR3 is 16 residues. The germline V gene has CDR1 MDHEN and CDR2 SYDVKM. V lost 3 bases, J lost 1 base, and 13 bases lay in between. The CDR3 DNA follows: TGTGCCAGCAGTTTGAGCCTAGAAGGTTCCTACAATGAGCAGTTCTTC. Protein sequence: CASSLSLEGSYNEQFF.

The rearrangement links TRBV9 to TRBJ2-6; 7 positions match TRBD1. The CDR3 has 17 amino acids. Germline trimming cut 0 bases from V and 11 bases from J; bases unmatched to any gene: 14. In germline, CDR1 is SGDLS, CDR2 YYNGEE. This chain's CDR3 is CASSVEIHRGSGHVLTF. The CDR3 coding sequence is TGTGCCAGCAGCGTAGAGATACACAGGGGCTCTGGTCACGTCCTGACTTTC.

The chain employs TRBV10-3 and TRBJ2-1; 8 bases line up with TRBD2. V trimming: 10 bases; J trimming: 4 bases; junction bases outside the gene matches: 9. The germline gives CDR1 ENHRY, CDR2 SYGVKD. The CDR3 spans 14 residues. In DNA form, the CDR3 reads TGTGCCACGGGGGGGGAGACGGGGTACAATGAGCAGTTCTTC. It encodes CATGGETGYNEQFF.

The J gene is TRBJ2-3, the V gene TRBV19; D is perhaps TRBD2 (5 bases). The V end lost 5 bases, the J end lost 0 bases, and 15 bases lay between the germline ends. The V gene's germline CDR1 is LNHDA and CDR2 SQIVND (reference sequence). The CDR3 has 16 residues. DNA for the CDR3: TGTGCCAGTAGTGGAGAGGCTAGCCGAAGCACAGATACGCAGTATTTT. It specifies CASSGEASRSTDTQYF.

The V gene is TRBV11-2, the J gene TRBJ2-1; no reliable D call. The CDR3 has 13 amino acids. Germline CDR1 SGHAT, CDR2 FQNNGV. The ends were cut back, 0 bases at V and 4 bases at J, with 4 bases in the middle. CDR3 sequence reads: CASSLELYNEQFF. CDR3 nucleotides: TGTGCCAGCAGCTTAGAACTTTACAATGAGCAGTTCTTC.

The chain uses TRBV30 and TRBJ1-2, with D unclear. Trimming removed 0 bases from V and 12 bases from J, with 14 bases in between. Germline values: CDR1 GTSNPN, CDR2 SVGIG (reference sequence). This CDR3 contains 12 residues. Here the CDR3 reads CAWSVVPKENTF. The CDR3 DNA reads as TGTGCCTGGAGTGTAGTTCCTAAGGAGAACACCTTC.

In its sample, this clone was seen a few times. The chain has TRBV5-1 and TRBJ1-1; possible D gene TRBD1, 6 bases. CDR3 length equals 13 residues. V was clipped by 2 bases and J by 3 bases, with 8 bases between them. CDR1 is SGHRS, CDR2 YFSETQ, per germline. The CDR3 is CASSFNRDTEAFF. For the CDR3, the DNA is TGCGCCAGCAGCTTTAACAGGGACACTGAAGCTTTCTTT.

The chain recombines TRBV6-5 with TRBJ2-3; possible D gene TRBD2, 5 bases. CDR3 length: 15 amino acids. Germline CDR1 MNHEY, CDR2 SVGAGI. V was cut by 0 bases and J by 1 base, with 8 bases left in between. The CDR3 DNA reads as TGTGCCAGCAGTTACTCGATACTAGGCACAGATACGCAGTATTTT. Encoded protein: CASSYSILGTDTQYF.

The genes are TRBV10-3 and TRBJ2-2; D perhaps matches TRBD2 (6 bases). CDR1 and CDR2 from the germline V gene are ENHRY and SYGVKD. The CDR3 is 17 amino acids. V was clipped by 6 bases and J by 1 base, with 18 bases between them. Here the CDR3 reads CAIRSTRVAENTGELFF. CDR3 nucleotides: TGTGCCATCAGGTCCACGAGGGTAGCGGAGAACACCGGGGAGCTGTTTTTT.

V and J are TRBV30 and TRBJ2-7; 7 nucleotides match TRBD2. CDR3 length: 15 residues. The trim removed 3 bases at V and 3 bases at J, leaving 11 bases unmatched. CDR1 GTSNPN and CDR2 SVGIG come from the germline V gene (reference sequence). The CDR3 region has the DNA TGTGCCTGGAGCCCCCGTCTAGCGGATATCTACGAGCAGTACTTC. As protein: CAWSPRLADIYEQYF.

The V gene is TRBV29-1, the J gene TRBJ2-7, with a possible D match to TRBD1 (6 bases). The germline V and J ends were trimmed by 3 bases and 3 bases, with 12 bases remaining between them. From germline, CDR1 is SQVTM and CDR2 ANQGSEA. The CDR3 covers 13 residues. The CDR3 spells CSVEYPGVYEQYF. The CDR3 nucleotides read TGCAGCGTTGAGTACCCAGGGGTCTACGAGCAGTACTTC.

V and J are TRBV29-1 and TRBJ2-7; possibly TRBD1 for D (5 bases). V lost 4 bases to trimming and J lost 4 bases, with 14 bases between them. The CDR3 totals 13 residues. CDR1 is SQVTM, CDR2 ANQGSEA, per germline. The chain's CDR3 is CSVVIGVRYEQYF. The CDR3 DNA is TGCAGCGTTGTTATAGGGGTGCGGTACGAGCAGTACTTC.

In this sample, this clone turned up once. V and J are TRBV19 and TRBJ2-2; D gene unclear. The CDR3 covers 13 residues. V lost 5 bases, J lost 4 bases, and 8 bases lay in between. In germline, CDR1 is LNHDA, CDR2 SQIVND (reference sequence). CDR3 residues: CASSQHLTGELFF. For the CDR3, the DNA is TGTGCCAGTAGTCAACACCTCACCGGGGAGCTGTTTTTT.

This chain links TRBV7-6 with TRBJ2-3; D is perhaps TRBD1 (5 bases). Germline V CDR1 and CDR2: SGHVS, FNYEAQ. The CDR3 length is 14 residues. Trimming pared 1 base from V and 2 bases from J, leaving 7 bases between. CDR3 loop: CASSLEDTTDTQYF. Here the CDR3 DNA reads TGTGCCAGCAGCTTAGAGGACACCACAGATACGCAGTATTTT.